This TCR beta chain was documented in a study of cytomegalovirus exposure and HLA in healthy donors. Study results and caveats: It was reported that the classifier diagnosed cytomegalovirus status with high specificity and sensitivity in both the original and validation cohorts. Most observed TCR sequences were rare, whereas some public TCRs were detected in many donors.

Trimming took 2 bases from V and 4 from J; bases not matched to a gene: 6. This CDR3 is built from 15 residues. Looked up from germline, CDR1 is SGHTA and CDR2 is FQGTGA. 60 Vbeta and 13 Jbeta primers were used in PCR. Original processing notes: Later, an analysis found roughly 80 million unique TCR beta chains, and around 10 million of these were shared. Generated by immunoSEQ multiplex PCR, the TCRdb table keeps only in-frame clones and is missing some. Clone size and V and J calls were adopted from that table, with D and trimming inferred from the DNA. The profile shows fewer than 150,000 clones, around 80% of them singletons. A remark on this clone: The antigen is unknown.

Material for sequencing was PBMCs. The TCR sequence derives from a young man in good health and CMV-seronegative. J is TRBJ2-3 and V is TRBV7-3, with 7 bases lining up with TRBD2. The CDR3 DNA follows: TGTGCCAGCAGCTTATCCGGGAGGTCGGCAGATACGCAGTATTTT. Protein sequence: CASSLSGRSADTQYF.